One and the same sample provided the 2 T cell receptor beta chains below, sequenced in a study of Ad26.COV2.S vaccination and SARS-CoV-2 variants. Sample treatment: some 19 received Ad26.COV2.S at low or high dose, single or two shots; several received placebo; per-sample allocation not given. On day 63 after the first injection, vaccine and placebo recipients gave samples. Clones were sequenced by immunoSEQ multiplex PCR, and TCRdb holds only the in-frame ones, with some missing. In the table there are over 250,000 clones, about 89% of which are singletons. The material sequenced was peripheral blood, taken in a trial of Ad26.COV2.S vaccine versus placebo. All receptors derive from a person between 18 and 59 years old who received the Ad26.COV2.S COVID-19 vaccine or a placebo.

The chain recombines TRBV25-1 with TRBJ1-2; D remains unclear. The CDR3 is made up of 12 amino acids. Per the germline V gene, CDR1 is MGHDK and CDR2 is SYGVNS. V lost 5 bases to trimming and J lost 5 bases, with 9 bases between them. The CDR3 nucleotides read TGTGCCAGCAGTTTTCCGGGGTATGGCTACACCTTC. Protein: CASSFPGYGYTF.

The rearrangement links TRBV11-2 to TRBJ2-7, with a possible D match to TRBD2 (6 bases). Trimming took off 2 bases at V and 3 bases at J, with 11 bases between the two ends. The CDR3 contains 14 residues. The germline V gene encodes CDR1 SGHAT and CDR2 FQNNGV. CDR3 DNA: TGTGCCAGCAGCTTATATGGCGGGGACTACGAGCAGTACTTC. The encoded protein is CASSLYGGDYEQYF.